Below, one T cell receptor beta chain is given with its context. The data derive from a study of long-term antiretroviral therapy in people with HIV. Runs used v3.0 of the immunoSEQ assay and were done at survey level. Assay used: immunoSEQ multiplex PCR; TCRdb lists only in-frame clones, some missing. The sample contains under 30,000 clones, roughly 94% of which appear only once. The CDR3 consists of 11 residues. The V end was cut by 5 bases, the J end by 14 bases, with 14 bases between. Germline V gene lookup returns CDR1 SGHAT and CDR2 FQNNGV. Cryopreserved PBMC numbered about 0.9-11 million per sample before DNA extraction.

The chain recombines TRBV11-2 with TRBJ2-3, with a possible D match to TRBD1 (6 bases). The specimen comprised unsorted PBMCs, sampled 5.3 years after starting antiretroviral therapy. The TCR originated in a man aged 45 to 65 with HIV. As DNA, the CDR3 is TGTGCCAGCAGCCGGGACAACGTCGCGTATTTT. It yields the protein CASSRDNVAYF.